This T cell receptor (beta chain) came from a study of blood T cell repertoires in COVID-19. The data were produced by immunoSEQ multiplex PCR, yet TCRdb's version contains in-frame clones alone and is incomplete. The sample consists of 200,000 to 250,000 clones, approximately 83% of them appearing once. V was pared by 0 bases and J by 5 bases, with 8 bases of the junction left unmatched. Germline V CDR1 and CDR2: SGHRS, YFSETQ. The CDR3 spans 16 residues. This rearrangement joins TRBV5-1 to TRBJ2-7, with 10 nucleotides matching TRBD1. The sequence was obtained from a man aged 25 to 40 who had recovered from COVID-19. The sample was peripheral blood. CDR3: CASSLGPRDRGHEQYF. The DNA for the CDR3 is TGCGCCAGCAGCTTGGGCCCGCGGGACAGGGGTCACGAGCAGTACTTC.